Listed below are T cell receptor beta chains from one sample, sequenced in a study of blood T cell repertoires in COVID-19. Using immunoSEQ multiplex PCR, the repertoire was profiled, and TCRdb retains in-frame clones only, with some absent. The sample lists some 110,000 clones, approximately 85% occurring once. The sequenced sample consisted of peripheral blood. Receptors originate from a middle-aged man with acute or convalescent COVID-19. The CDR3 runs from the conserved cysteine through the conserved F or W. Fields, in order: D gene, clone size, CDR3 length, V gene, J gene, CDR3 protein, CDR3 DNA. A D gene is named only where the DNA matches it firmly. A row's size may be missing; if present it is once, few, many or a size class.

>TRBD2|once|15|TRBV19|TRBJ2-3
CASTLRGGEVDTQYF
TGTGCCAGTACCCTACGTGGGGGGGAGGTAGATACGCAGTATTTT
>TRBD2|.|18|TRBV7-8|TRBJ2-7
CASSLVVGGRALAYEQYF
TGTGCCAGCAGCTTAGTGGTCGGCGGGAGGGCTCTAGCGTACGAGCAGTACTTC
>.|few|15|TRBV15|TRBJ2-1
CATSSGDPLRGEQFF
TGTGCCACCAGCAGCGGGGACCCCCTTCGGGGGGAGCAGTTCTTC
>TRBD2|few|17|TRBV19|TRBJ2-1
CASSPSRGRGGPDEQFF
TGTGCCAGTAGTCCGTCAAGGGGGCGGGGGGGCCCGGATGAGCAGTTCTTC
>.|.|12|TRBV29-1|TRBJ1-5
CSVRLAGQPQHF
TGCAGCGTAAGACTCGCGGGTCAGCCCCAGCATTTT
>.|.|13|TRBV5-5|TRBJ1-2
CASSFPVGYGYTF
TGTGCCAGCAGCTTTCCGGTCGGCTATGGCTACACCTTC
>.|.|14|TRBV29-1|TRBJ2-6
CSPRTRRGANVLTF
TGCAGCCCCCGAACGAGGAGGGGGGCCAACGTCCTGACTTTC
>.|.|9|TRBV29-1|TRBJ2-5
CSVDEGNYF
TGCAGCGTTGACGAGGGAAACTACTTC
>.|.|15|TRBV11-2|TRBJ2-1
CASSFTGSPYNEQFF
TGTGCCAGCAGCTTTACAGGGAGCCCCTACAATGAGCAGTTCTTC
>.|.|15|TRBV4-3|TRBJ1-6
CASSQDPGFNSPLHF
TGCGCCAGCAGCCAAGATCCGGGGTTTAATTCACCCCTCCACTTT
>TRBD1|once|15|TRBV18|TRBJ1-2
CASSRRSTGVNGYTF
TGTGCCAGCTCACGACGGAGTACAGGGGTAAATGGCTACACCTTC
>TRBD1|.|16|TRBV28|TRBJ1-5
CASSLRTGISNQPQHF
TGTGCCAGCAGTCTCAGGACAGGTATTAGCAATCAGCCCCAGCATTTT
>TRBD2|.|12|TRBV6-5|TRBJ2-5
CASSRGSGGEYF
TGTGCCAGCAGCCGAGGTAGCGGGGGGGAGTACTTC
>.|.|12|TRBV28|TRBJ2-1
CASSLTAEGQFF
TGTGCCAGCAGTTTAACCGCGGAGGGGCAGTTCTTC
>.|.|13|TRBV11-3|TRBJ2-1
CASSLQGGDEQFF
TGTGCCAGCAGCTTACAAGGGGGTGATGAGCAGTTCTTC
>TRBD1|.|20|TRBV7-8|TRBJ2-1
CASSLFSWAGGAGSYNEQFF
TGTGCCAGCAGCTTATTCAGTTGGGCAGGGGGCGCGGGCTCCTACAATGAGCAGTTCTTC
>.|.|13|TRBV28|TRBJ2-7
CASSLPTDYEQYF
TGTGCCAGCAGCCTACCGACAGATTACGAGCAGTACTTC
>.|.|14|TRBV19|TRBJ1-2
CASSIPGSLRGYTF
TGTGCCAGTAGTATCCCAGGTTCGCTTCGGGGCTACACCTTC
>.|few|15|TRBV4-3|TRBJ2-7
CASSQEYGHIYEQYF
TGCGCCAGCAGCCAAGAATACGGACACATTTACGAGCAGTACTTC
>TRBD2|once|16|TRBV7-2|TRBJ2-1
CASALAGTSSYNEQFF
TGTGCCAGCGCGCTAGCGGGTACGAGCTCCTACAATGAGCAGTTCTTC
>TRBD2|many|15|TRBV7-9|TRBJ2-1
CASSSRTSTLNEQFF
TGTGCCAGCAGCTCCCGGACTAGTACTCTCAATGAGCAGTTCTTC
>.|medium-sized|15|TRBV5-1|TRBJ2-1
CASSPWMGPGNEQFF
TGCGCCAGCAGCCCCTGGATGGGGCCGGGCAATGAGCAGTTCTTC
>.|once|15|TRBV11-3|TRBJ2-1
CASSLGGSSYNEQFF
TGTGCCAGCAGCCTAGGCGGTAGCTCCTACAATGAGCAGTTCTTC
>TRBD1|.|15|TRBV3-1/TRBV3-2|TRBJ1-2
CASSRGQASNYGYTF
TGTGCCAGCAGCCGGGGACAGGCGTCTAACTATGGCTACACCTTC
>TRBD1|.|15|TRBV10-3|TRBJ2-1
CAISRTGGLSDEQFF
TGTGCCATCAGTCGGACAGGGGGCCTCTCAGATGAGCAGTTCTTC
>TRBD2|once|18|TRBV6-2/TRBV6-3|TRBJ2-3
CASSSRLAGGPRTDTQYF
TGTGCCAGCAGTTCCCGTCTAGCGGGGGGGCCTAGGACAGATACGCAGTATTTT
>TRBD1|.|14|TRBV3-1/TRBV3-2|TRBJ1-2
CASSQGQGSYGYTF
TGTGCCAGCAGCCAAGGACAGGGCTCCTATGGCTACACCTTC
>.|once|13|TRBV4-1|TRBJ2-7
CASSQAPAYEQYF
TGCGCCAGCAGCCAAGCCCCCGCCTACGAGCAGTACTTC
>TRBD2|.|14|TRBV6-5|TRBJ2-7
CASSKSGGPYEQYF
TGTGCCAGCAGCAAGAGCGGGGGCCCCTACGAGCAGTACTTC
>.|.|13|TRBV6-5|TRBJ1-1
CASSLWAGTEAFF
TGTGCCAGCAGCCTCTGGGCTGGGACTGAAGCTTTCTTT
>TRBD1|.|13|TRBV11-3|TRBJ1-1
CASSPGGSAEAFF
TGTGCCAGCAGCCCAGGGGGGAGCGCTGAAGCTTTCTTT
>TRBD1|.|14|TRBV19|TRBJ2-3
CASSRQGDSDTQYF
TGTGCCAGTAGTAGACAGGGGGATTCAGATACGCAGTATTTT
>TRBD2|.|16|TRBV27|TRBJ2-7
CASSPPGLAGGSEQYF
TGTGCCAGCAGTCCCCCGGGACTAGCGGGGGGGTCCGAGCAGTACTTC
>.|.|15|TRBV5-1|TRBJ1-5
CASSLDGDRTRPQHF
TGCGCCAGCAGCTTAGATGGTGACAGGACGCGGCCCCAGCATTTT
>TRBD2|.|16|TRBV9|TRBJ2-5
CASSAGLAGGGGTQYF
TGTGCCAGCAGCGCCGGACTAGCGGGGGGTGGAGGGACCCAGTACTTC
>.|few|17|TRBV4-1|TRBJ1-5
CASSQDPSGGSNQPQHF
TGCGCCAGCAGCCAAGATCCATCGGGTGGGAGCAATCAGCCCCAGCATTTT
>.|.|22|TRBV7-5|TRBJ1-5
CARSLRGLRGRNGTGHNQPQHF
TGTGCCAGAAGCCTTAGGGGGCTCCGGGGTCGAAACGGGACAGGCCACAATCAGCCCCAGCATTTT
>.|.|14|TRBV6-5|TRBJ1-1
CASKSGSGGTEAFF
TGTGCCAGCAAGTCCGGTTCGGGGGGCACTGAAGCTTTCTTT
>TRBD1|.|16|TRBV7-3|TRBJ2-7
CASSLAWDRGPYEQYF
TGTGCCAGCAGCTTAGCCTGGGACAGGGGCCCCTACGAGCAGTACTTC
>TRBD2|.|15|TRBV5-4|TRBJ2-3
CASSPAGPSTDTQYF
TGTGCCAGCAGCCCAGCGGGGCCAAGCACAGATACGCAGTATTTT
>TRBD2|.|16|TRBV4-2|TRBJ2-1
CASSQDWRGGRDEQFF
TGTGCCAGCAGCCAAGATTGGCGGGGGGGCCGGGATGAGCAGTTCTTC
>TRBD2|.|18|TRBV18|TRBJ2-3
CASSSLWTSGLGTDTQYF
TGTGCCAGCTCATCATTGTGGACTAGCGGGCTGGGTACAGATACGCAGTATTTT
>.|once|14|TRBV7-8|TRBJ1-5
CASSREPFNQPQHF
TGTGCCAGCAGCCGTGAGCCCTTCAATCAGCCCCAGCATTTT
>.|.|14|TRBV6-5|TRBJ1-1
CASRRDLQGSEAFF
TGTGCCAGCAGGAGGGACCTACAGGGCTCAGAAGCTTTCTTT
>TRBD1|.|18|TRBV5-4|TRBJ1-2
CASSLAKGQGARSYGYTF
TGTGCCAGCAGCTTGGCCAAGGGACAGGGGGCGCGGAGCTATGGCTACACCTTC